These 11 T cell receptor beta chains originate from one sample sequenced in a study of PD-L1 blockade in urothelial cancer. Time point indicated: pretreatment peripheral blood. Using immunoSEQ multiplex PCR, the repertoire was profiled, and TCRdb retains in-frame clones only, with some absent. Of about 95,000 clones in the sample, around 90% are singletons; the top ten hold 1.6%. This sample comprised PBMCs, obtained around atezolizumab (anti-PD-L1) treatment. The source is a man in his sixties with urothelial cancer.

This clone showed up just once. The chain recombines TRBV28 with TRBJ1-2, with 9 bases identical to TRBD1. V was pared by 3 bases and J by 2 bases, with 1 base of the junction left unmatched. Germline lookup yields CDR1 MDHEN and CDR2 SYDVKM. The CDR3 sequence is 14 residues long. The CDR3 loop reads CASSFGTGNYGYTF. CDR3 sequence (DNA): TGTGCCAGCAGTTTCGGGACAGGGAACTATGGCTACACCTTC.

J is TRBJ1-3 and V is TRBV7-9; D remains ambiguous. CDR1 is SEHNR and CDR2 is FQNEAQ in the germline V gene (reference sequence). The CDR3 runs to 15 residues. V lost 3 bases to trimming and J lost 0 bases, with 9 bases between them. The CDR3 sequence: CASSFTGSSGNTIYF. The CDR3 region has the DNA TGTGCCAGCAGCTTTACGGGGAGCTCTGGAAACACCATATATTTT.

The chain recombines TRBV10-3 with TRBJ2-6; 7 positions match TRBD1. CDR3 length: 15 amino acids. V was pared by 2 bases and J by 4 bases, with 2 bases of the junction left unmatched. Germline V gene sequence: CDR1 ENHRY, CDR2 SYGVKD. In nucleotides, the CDR3 is TGTGCCATCAGTGAGGAGGGACAGGGGGCCAACGTCCTGACTTTC. This gives the protein CAISEEGQGANVLTF.

In its sample, this clone was seen once. V and J are TRBV10-3 and TRBJ1-1; D ambiguous. V shed 5 bases and J shed 6 bases, with 25 bases lying between them. Germline V CDR1 and CDR2: ENHRY, SYGVKD. The CDR3 length is 17 residues. CDR3 loop: CAISPQTPDGIVAEAFF. The CDR3 coding sequence is TGTGCCATCAGTCCCCAGACGCCCGACGGGATTGTCGCTGAAGCTTTCTTT.

This chain links TRBV7-9 with TRBJ2-7; the D gene is possibly TRBD1 (5 bases). Germline loops: CDR1 SEHNR, CDR2 FQNEAQ (reference sequence). This CDR3 contains 15 residues. The V end lost 5 bases, the J end lost 2 bases, and 16 bases lay between the germline ends. CDR3 DNA sequence: TGTGCCAGCAGCACAGATGACAGAACGCCCTACGAGCAGTACTTC. Its translation is CASSTDDRTPYEQYF. The whole variable domain, filled in from reference TRBV7-9 and TRBJ2-7, reads DTGVSQNPRHKITKRGQNVTFRCDPISEHNRLYWYRQTLGQGPEFLTYFQNEAQLEKSRLLSDRFSAERPKGSFSTLEIQRTEQGDSAMYLCASSTDDRTPYEQYFGPGTRLTVT.

In this sample, this clone turned up a few times. The gene calls are TRBV6-1 and TRBJ2-3; 7 bases line up with TRBD2. CDR3 length: 15 amino acids. V was clipped by 7 bases and J by 4 bases; unmatched bases: 11. The germline CDR1 and CDR2 sequences are MNHNS and SASEGT. CDR3 in amino acids: CASTQLARVADTQYF. The CDR3 DNA follows: TGTGCCAGCACACAACTAGCGAGAGTCGCAGATACGCAGTATTTT.

V is TRBV7-2 and J is TRBJ1-2; possible D gene TRBD1, 5 bases. Trimming shortened V by 1 base and J by 7 bases, and 10 bases separated the two germline ends. Germline values: CDR1 SGHTA, CDR2 FQGNSA. The CDR3 loop spans 13 amino acids. The CDR3 bases are TGTGCCAGCAGCTTAGTCCAGGGCTCTGGCTACACCTTC. Translation gives CASSLVQGSGYTF.

V gene TRBV4-3 combines with J gene TRBJ2-2, with TRBD2 identical over 7 bases. Germline CDR1 and CDR2: LGHNA and YSLEER. V was pared by 1 base and J by 4 bases, with 6 bases of the junction left unmatched. The CDR3 extends over 16 amino acids. CDR3 residues: CASSQGGGSRTGELFF. The CDR3 DNA is TGCGCCAGCAGCCAAGGCGGCGGGAGTCGCACCGGGGAGCTGTTTTTT.

This chain uses TRBV7-2 with TRBJ2-7; TRBD2 might be the D (5 bases). This CDR3 contains 13 residues. CDR1 is SGHTA, CDR2 FQGNSA, per germline. Trimming cost V 4 bases and J 3 bases, with 10 bases left between them. The CDR3 is CASSSDGNYEQYF. CDR3 in DNA: TGTGCCAGCAGCTCCGACGGGAACTACGAGCAGTACTTC.

This chain connects TRBV15 to TRBJ2-7; unclear D gene. CDR1 is LNHNV, CDR2 YYDKDF, per germline (reference sequence). The V and J ends lost 4 bases and 3 bases respectively, with 7 bases between them. The CDR3 spans 12 residues. CDR3 region: CATSNLYYEQYF. DNA of the CDR3: TGTGCCACCAGCAATCTGTACTACGAGCAGTACTTC.

The chain recombines TRBV9 with TRBJ2-5; a possible D gene is TRBD2 (6 bases). Germline V gene data show CDR1 as SGDLS and CDR2 as YYNGEE. The V and J ends lost 4 bases and 0 bases respectively, with 10 bases between them. This CDR3 has 14 amino acids. CDR3: CASSLGTYQETQYF. DNA for the CDR3: TGTGCCAGCAGCCTTGGGACTTACCAAGAGACCCAGTACTTC.